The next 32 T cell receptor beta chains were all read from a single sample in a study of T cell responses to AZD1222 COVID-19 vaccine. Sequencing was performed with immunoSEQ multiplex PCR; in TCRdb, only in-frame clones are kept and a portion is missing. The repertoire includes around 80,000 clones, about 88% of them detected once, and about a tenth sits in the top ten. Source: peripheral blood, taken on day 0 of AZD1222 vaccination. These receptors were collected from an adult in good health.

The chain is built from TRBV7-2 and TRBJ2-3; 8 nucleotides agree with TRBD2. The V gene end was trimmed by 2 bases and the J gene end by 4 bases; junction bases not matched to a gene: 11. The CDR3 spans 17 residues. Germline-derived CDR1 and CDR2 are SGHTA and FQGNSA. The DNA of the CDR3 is TGTGCCAGCAGCTTACAGGTCGGGGGGGGCTGGTCAGATACGCAGTATTTT. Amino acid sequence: CASSLQVGGGWSDTQYF.

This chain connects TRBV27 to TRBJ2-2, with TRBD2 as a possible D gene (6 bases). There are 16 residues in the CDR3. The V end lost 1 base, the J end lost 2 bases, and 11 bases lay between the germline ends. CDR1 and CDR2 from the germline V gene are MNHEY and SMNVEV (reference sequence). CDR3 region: CASSLFAGTNTGELFF. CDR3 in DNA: TGTGCCAGCAGTTTATTCGCGGGGACCAACACCGGGGAGCTGTTTTTT.

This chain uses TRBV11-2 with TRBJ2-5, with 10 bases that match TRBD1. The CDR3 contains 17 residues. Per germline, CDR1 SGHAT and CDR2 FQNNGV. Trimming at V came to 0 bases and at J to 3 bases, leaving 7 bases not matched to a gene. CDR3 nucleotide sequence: TGTGCCAGCAGCTTAGAAAGCGACAGGGGGCGCAAAGAGACCCAGTACTTC. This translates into CASSLESDRGRKETQYF. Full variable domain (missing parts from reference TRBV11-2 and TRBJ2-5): EAGVAQSPRYKIIEKRQSVAFWCNPISGHATLYWYQQILGQGPKLLIQFQNNGVVDDSQLPKDRFSAERLKGVDSTLKIQPAKLEDSAVYLCASSLESDRGRKETQYFGPGTRLLVL.

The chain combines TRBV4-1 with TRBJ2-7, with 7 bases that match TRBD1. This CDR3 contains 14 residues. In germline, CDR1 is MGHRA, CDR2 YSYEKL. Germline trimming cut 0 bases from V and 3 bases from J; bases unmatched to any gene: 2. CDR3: CASSQEQGNYEQYV. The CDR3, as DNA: TGCGCCAGCAGCCAAGAACAGGGGAACTACGAGCAGTACGTC.

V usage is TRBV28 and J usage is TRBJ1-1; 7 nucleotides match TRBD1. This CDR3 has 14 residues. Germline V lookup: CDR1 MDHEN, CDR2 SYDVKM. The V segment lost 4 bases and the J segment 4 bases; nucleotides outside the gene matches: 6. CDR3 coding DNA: TGTGCCAGCAGTTCACAGGGGTGGGGCACTGAAGCTTTCTTT. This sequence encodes CASSSQGWGTEAFF.

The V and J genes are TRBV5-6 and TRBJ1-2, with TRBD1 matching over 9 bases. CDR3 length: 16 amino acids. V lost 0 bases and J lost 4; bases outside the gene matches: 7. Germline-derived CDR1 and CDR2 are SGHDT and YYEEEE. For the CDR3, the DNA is TGTGCCAGCAGCTTGGGAAACAGGGGGCGCGTCTATGGCTACACCTTC. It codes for CASSLGNRGRVYGYTF.

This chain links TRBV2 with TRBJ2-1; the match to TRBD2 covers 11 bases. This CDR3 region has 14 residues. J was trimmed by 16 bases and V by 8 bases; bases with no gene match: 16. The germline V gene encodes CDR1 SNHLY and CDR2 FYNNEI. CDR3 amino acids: CASLIRLAGGPSFF. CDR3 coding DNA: TGTGCCAGCCTCATCCGGCTAGCGGGGGGACCATCTTTCTTC.

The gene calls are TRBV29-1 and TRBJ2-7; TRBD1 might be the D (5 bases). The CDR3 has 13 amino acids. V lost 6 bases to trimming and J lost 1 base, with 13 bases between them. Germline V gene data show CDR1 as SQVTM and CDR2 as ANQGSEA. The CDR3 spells CSVGRQLSYEQYF. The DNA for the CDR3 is TGCAGCGTAGGAAGACAGCTATCCTACGAGCAGTACTTC.

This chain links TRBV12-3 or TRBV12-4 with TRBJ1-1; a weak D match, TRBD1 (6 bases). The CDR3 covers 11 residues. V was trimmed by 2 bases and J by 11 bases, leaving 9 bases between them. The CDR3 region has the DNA TGTGCCAGCAGTTTAAATCAGGGGGCTTTCTTT. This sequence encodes CASSLNQGAFF.

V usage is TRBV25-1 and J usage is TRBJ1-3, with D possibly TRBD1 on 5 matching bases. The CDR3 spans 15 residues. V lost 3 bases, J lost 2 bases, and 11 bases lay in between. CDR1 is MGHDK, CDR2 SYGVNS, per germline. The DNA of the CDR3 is TGTGCCAGCAGTGAGCAAGGGACCACTGGAAACACCATATATTTT. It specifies CASSEQGTTGNTIYF.

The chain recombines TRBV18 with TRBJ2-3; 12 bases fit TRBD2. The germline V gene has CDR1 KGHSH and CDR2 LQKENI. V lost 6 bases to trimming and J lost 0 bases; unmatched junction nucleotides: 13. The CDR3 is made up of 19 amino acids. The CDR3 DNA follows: TGTGCCAGCTCGCCTCCTCTGACCGGGACTAGCGGGAGCACAGATACGCAGTATTTT. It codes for CASSPPLTGTSGSTDTQYF.

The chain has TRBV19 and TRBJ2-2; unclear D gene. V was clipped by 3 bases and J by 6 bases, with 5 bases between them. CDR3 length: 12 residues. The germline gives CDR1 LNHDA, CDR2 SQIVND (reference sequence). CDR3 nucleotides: TGTGCCAGTAGTATGGCCCCCGGGGAGCTGTTTTTT. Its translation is CASSMAPGELFF.

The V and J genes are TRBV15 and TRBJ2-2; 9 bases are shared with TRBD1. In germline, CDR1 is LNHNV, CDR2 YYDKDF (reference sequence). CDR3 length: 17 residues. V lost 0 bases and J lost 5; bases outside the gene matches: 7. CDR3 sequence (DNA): TGTGCCACCAGCAGAGATGCGGGACAGGGTCGGACCGGGGAGCTGTTTTTT. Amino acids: CATSRDAGQGRTGELFF.

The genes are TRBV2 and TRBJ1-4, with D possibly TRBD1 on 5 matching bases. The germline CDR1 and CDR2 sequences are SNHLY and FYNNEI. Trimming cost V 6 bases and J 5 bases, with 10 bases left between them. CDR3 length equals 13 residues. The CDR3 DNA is TGTGCCAGCAGCCCGGACATGAATGAAAAACTGTTTTTT. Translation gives CASSPDMNEKLFF.

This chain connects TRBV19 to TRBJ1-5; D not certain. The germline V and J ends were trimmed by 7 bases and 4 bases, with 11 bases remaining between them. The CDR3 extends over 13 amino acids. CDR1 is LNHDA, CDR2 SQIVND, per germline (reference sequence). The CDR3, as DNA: TGTGCCAGTACCCCCGGTCTGAATCAGCCCCAGCATTTT. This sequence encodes CASTPGLNQPQHF.

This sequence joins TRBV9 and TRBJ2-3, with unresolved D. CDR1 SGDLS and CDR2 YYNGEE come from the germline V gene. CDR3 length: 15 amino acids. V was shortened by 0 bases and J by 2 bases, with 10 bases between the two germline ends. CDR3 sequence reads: CASSVGGTPTDTQYF. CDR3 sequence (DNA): TGTGCCAGCAGCGTAGGGGGTACCCCCACAGATACGCAGTATTTT.

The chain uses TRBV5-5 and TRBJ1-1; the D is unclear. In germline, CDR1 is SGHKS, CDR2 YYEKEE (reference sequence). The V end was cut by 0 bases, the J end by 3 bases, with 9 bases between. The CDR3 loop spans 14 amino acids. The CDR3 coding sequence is TGTGCCAGCAGCTTGGGGGCGGCGGACACTGAAGCTTTCTTT. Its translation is CASSLGAADTEAFF. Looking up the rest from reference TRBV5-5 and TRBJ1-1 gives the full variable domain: DAGVTQSPTHLIKTRGQQVTLRCSPISGHKSVSWYQQVLGQGPQFIFQYYEKEERGRGNFPDRFSARQFPNYSSELNVNALLLGDSALYLCASSLGAADTEAFFGQGTRLTVV.

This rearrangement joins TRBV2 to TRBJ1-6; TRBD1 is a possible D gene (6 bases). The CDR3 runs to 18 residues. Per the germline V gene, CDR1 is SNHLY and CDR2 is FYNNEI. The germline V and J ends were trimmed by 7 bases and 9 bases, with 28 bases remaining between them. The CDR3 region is CASTERIFGGRFGSPLHF. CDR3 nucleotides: TGTGCCAGCACCGAAAGGATATTTGGGGGGCGTTTCGGTTCACCCCTCCACTTT.

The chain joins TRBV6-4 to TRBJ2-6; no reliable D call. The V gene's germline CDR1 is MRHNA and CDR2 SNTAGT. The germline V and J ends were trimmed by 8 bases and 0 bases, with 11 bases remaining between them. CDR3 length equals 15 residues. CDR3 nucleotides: TGTGCCAGCGCACGAGAGAGCTCTGGGGCCAACGTCCTGACTTTC. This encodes CASARESSGANVLTF.

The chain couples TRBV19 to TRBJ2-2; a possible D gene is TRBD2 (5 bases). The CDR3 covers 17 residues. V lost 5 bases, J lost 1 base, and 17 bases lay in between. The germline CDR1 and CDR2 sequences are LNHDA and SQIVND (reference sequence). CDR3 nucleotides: TGTGCCAGTAGTGCACCCCCGGCGGGCGTGAACACCGGGGAGCTGTTTTTT. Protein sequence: CASSAPPAGVNTGELFF.

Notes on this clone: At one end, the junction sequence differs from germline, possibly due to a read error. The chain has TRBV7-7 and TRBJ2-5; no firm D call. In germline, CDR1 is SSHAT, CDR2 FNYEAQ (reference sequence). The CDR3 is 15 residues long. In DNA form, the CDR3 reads TGTGCTAGCAGCTTAGGTATCCTACCCCAAGAGACCCAGTACTTC. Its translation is CASSLGILPQETQYF.

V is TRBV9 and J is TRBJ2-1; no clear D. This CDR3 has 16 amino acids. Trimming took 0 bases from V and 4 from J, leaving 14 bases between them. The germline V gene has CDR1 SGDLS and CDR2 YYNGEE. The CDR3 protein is CASSVDGPETYNEQFF. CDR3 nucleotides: TGTGCCAGCAGCGTAGACGGGCCCGAGACGTACAATGAGCAGTTCTTC.

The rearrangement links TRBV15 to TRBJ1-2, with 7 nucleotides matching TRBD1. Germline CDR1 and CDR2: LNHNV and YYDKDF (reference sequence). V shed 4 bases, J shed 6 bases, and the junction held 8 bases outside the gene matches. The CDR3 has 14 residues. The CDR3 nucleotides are TGTGCCACCAGCACCCGGGACAGCTTCAATGGCTACACCTTC. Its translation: CATSTRDSFNGYTF.

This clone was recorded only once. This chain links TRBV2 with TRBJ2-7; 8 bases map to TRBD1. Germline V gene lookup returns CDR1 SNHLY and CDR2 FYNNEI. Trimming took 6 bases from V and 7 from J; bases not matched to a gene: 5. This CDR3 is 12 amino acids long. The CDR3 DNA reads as TGTGCCAGCAGGATCACAGGGGGGGAGCAGTACTTC. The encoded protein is CASRITGGEQYF.

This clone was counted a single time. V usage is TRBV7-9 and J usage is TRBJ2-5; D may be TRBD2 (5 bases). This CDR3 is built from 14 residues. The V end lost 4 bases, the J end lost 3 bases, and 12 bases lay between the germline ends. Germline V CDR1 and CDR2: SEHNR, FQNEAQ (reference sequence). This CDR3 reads CASSSRTGEETQYF. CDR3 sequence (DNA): TGTGCCAGCAGCTCCCGGACTGGGGAAGAGACCCAGTACTTC.

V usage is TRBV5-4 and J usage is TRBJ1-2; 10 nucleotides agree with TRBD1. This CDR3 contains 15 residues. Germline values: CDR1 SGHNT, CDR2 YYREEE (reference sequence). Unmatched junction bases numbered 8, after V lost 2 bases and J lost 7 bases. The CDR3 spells CASSFARQGAAGYTF. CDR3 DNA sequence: TGTGCCAGCAGCTTCGCACGACAGGGGGCTGCTGGCTACACCTTC. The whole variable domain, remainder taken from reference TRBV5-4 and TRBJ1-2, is ETGVTQSPTHLIKTRGQQVTLRCSSQSGHNTVSWYQQALGQGPQFIFQYYREEENGRGNFPPRFSGLQFPNYSSELNVNALELDDSALYLCASSFARQGAAGYTFGSGTRLTVV.

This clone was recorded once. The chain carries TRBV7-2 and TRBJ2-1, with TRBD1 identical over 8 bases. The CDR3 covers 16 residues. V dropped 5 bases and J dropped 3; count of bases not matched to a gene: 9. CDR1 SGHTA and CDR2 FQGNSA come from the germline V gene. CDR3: CASSPGGTGVYNEQFF. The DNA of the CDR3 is TGTGCCAGCAGCCCAGGGGGGACAGGTGTCTACAATGAGCAGTTCTTC.

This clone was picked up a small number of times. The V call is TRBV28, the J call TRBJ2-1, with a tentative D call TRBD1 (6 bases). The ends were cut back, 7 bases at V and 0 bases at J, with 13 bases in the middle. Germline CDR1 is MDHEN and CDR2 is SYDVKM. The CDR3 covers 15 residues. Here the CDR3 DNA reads TGTGCCAGCACCAAAGGGGGAAGCTCCTACAATGAGCAGTTCTTC. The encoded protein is CASTKGGSSYNEQFF.

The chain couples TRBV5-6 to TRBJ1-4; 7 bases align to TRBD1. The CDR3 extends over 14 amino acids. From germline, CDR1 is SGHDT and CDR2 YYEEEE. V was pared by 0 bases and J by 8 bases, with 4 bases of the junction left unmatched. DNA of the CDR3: TGTGCCAGCAGCTTGGGACAGGGCGGAGAAAAACTGTTTTTT. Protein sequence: CASSLGQGGEKLFF.

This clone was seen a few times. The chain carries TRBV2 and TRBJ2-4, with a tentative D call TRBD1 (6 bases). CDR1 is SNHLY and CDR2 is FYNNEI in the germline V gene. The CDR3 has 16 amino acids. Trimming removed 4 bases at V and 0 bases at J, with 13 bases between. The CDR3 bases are TGTGCCAGCAGTGCGGACAGCCGATTAGCCAAAAACATTCAGTACTTC. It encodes CASSADSRLAKNIQYF.

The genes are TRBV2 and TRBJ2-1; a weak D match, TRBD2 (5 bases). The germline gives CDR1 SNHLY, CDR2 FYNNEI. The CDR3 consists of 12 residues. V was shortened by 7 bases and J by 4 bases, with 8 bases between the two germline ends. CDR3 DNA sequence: TGTGCCAGCACCGACTATTACAATGAGCAGTTCTTC. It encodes CASTDYYNEQFF.

CDR3 sequence: CASSGYNEQFF. Written as DNA, the CDR3 is TGTGCCAGCAGTGGGTACAATGAGCAGTTCTTC. The V gene is TRBV2, the J gene TRBJ2-1, with unresolved D. The V gene lost 4 bases and the J gene lost 4 bases, with 2 bases spanning the gap. The CDR3 runs to 11 residues. Looked up from germline, CDR1 is SNHLY and CDR2 is FYNNEI.